These 27 T cell receptor beta chains were all obtained from the same sample, sequenced in a study of blood T cell repertoires in COVID-19. Using immunoSEQ multiplex PCR, the repertoire was profiled, and TCRdb retains in-frame clones only, with some absent. The profile shows under 120,000 clones, roughly 81% of them singletons. Sequencing was done on a sample of peripheral blood. The receptors originated from a human donor in a cohort sampled during active COVID-19.

This sequence joins TRBV4-3 and TRBJ1-3; perhaps TRBD1 as D (5 bases). Germline CDR1 is LGHNA and CDR2 is YSLEER. The CDR3 sequence is 18 residues long. V lost 1 base and J lost 1, with 17 bases in between. CDR3 sequence reads: CASSQGRVGGESGNTIYF. In DNA form, the CDR3 reads TGCGCCAGCAGCCAAGGTCGCGTCGGGGGAGAGTCTGGAAACACCATATATTTT.

The chain links TRBV4-2 to TRBJ2-1, with D perhaps TRBD1 (5 bases). Looked up from germline, CDR1 is LGHNA and CDR2 is YNFKEQ. V lost 1 base and J lost 3, with 7 bases in between. This CDR3 contains 14 residues. In DNA form, the CDR3 reads TGTGCCAGCAGCCAAGGGCAGGGCTACAATGAGCAGTTCTTC. Translation gives CASSQGQGYNEQFF.

V is TRBV29-1 and J is TRBJ2-5; 7 bases are a match to TRBD1. The CDR3 sequence is 15 residues long. J was trimmed by 0 bases and V by 1 base; bases with no gene match: 5. Germline CDR1 SQVTM, CDR2 ANQGSEA. The CDR3 sequence is CSVEAGGWYQETQYF. CDR3 bases: TGCAGCGTTGAAGCAGGGGGTTGGTACCAAGAGACCCAGTACTTC. Full variable domain (outside the CDR3, taken from reference TRBV29-1 and TRBJ2-5): SAVISQKPSRDICQRGTSLTIQCQVDSQVTMMFWYRQQPGQSLTLIATANQGSEATYESGFVIDKFPISRPNLTFSTLTVSNMSPEDSSIYLCSVEAGGWYQETQYFGPGTRLLVL.

The rearrangement uses TRBV11-3 and TRBJ2-4; the D gene is possibly TRBD1 (7 bases). The CDR3 spans 13 residues. Trimming shortened V by 2 bases and J by 6 bases, and 8 bases separated the two germline ends. Germline V gene data show CDR1 as SGHNT and CDR2 as YENEEA. This chain's CDR3 is CASSLQGGNIQYF. The CDR3 coding sequence is TGTGCCAGCAGCTTACAGGGGGGAAACATTCAGTACTTC.

The chain combines TRBV5-1 with TRBJ2-7, with D uncertain. CDR3 length equals 14 residues. The V and J ends lost 1 base and 0 bases respectively, with 8 bases between them. Germline assignment: CDR1 SGHRS and CDR2 YFSETQ. CDR3 bases: TGCGCCAGCAGCTTGATGTATCCCTCCTACGAGCAGTACTTC. Amino acid sequence: CASSLMYPSYEQYF.

This rearrangement joins TRBV5-1 to TRBJ1-2; 10 nucleotides match TRBD1. The CDR3 totals 14 residues. Germline-derived CDR1 and CDR2 are SGHRS and YFSETQ. Trimming removed 5 bases from V and 4 bases from J; junction bases left unmatched: 5. This CDR3 is CASSSGTGVYGYTF. The CDR3 DNA reads TGCGCCAGCAGTTCCGGGACAGGGGTCTATGGCTACACCTTC.

The rearrangement joins TRBV6-1 to TRBJ1-2; D is possibly TRBD1 (5 bases). Trimming stripped 0 bases from V and 4 bases from J, with 9 bases between. The CDR3 totals 14 residues. In germline, CDR1 is MNHNS, CDR2 SASEGT. The CDR3 bases are TGTGCCAGCAGTGAAGCGACGGGGGGCTATGGCTACACCTTC. Its translation is CASSEATGGYGYTF.

The J gene is TRBJ2-6, the V gene TRBV28; 9 bases match TRBD1. V lost 5 bases and J lost 0; bases outside the gene matches: 5. The CDR3 runs 17 residues. Germline CDR1 reads MDHEN; CDR2 reads SYDVKM. CDR3 sequence: CASSPGQGLSGANVLTF. For the CDR3, the DNA is TGTGCCAGCAGTCCGGGACAGGGACTCTCTGGGGCCAACGTCCTGACTTTC.

This chain joins TRBV28 and TRBJ2-1; weak D call: TRBD2 (5 bases). This CDR3 region has 15 residues. Per the germline V gene, CDR1 is MDHEN and CDR2 is SYDVKM. V dropped 7 bases and J dropped 2 bases, with 15 bases sitting between them. The CDR3 reads CASNQWSGTYNEQFF. The CDR3 region has the DNA TGTGCCAGCAACCAGTGGAGCGGTACCTACAATGAGCAGTTCTTC.

The rearrangement uses TRBV24-1 and TRBJ2-2; D is perhaps TRBD2 (6 bases). Germline CDR1 KGHDR, CDR2 SFDVKD. Trimming took off 6 bases at V and 8 bases at J, with 6 bases between the two ends. This CDR3 contains 11 residues. CDR3 sequence (DNA): TGTGCCACCAGTCGGGAGGGGGAGCTGTTTTTT. It specifies CATSREGELFF.

The chain uses TRBV9 and TRBJ1-5, with 8 bases identical to TRBD1. Trimming took 3 bases from V and 5 from J; bases not matched to a gene: 4. CDR1 SGDLS and CDR2 YYNGEE come from the germline V gene. This CDR3 has 14 residues. DNA for the CDR3: TGTGCCAGCAGCGACGGGACAGGCTATCAGCCCCAGCATTTT. The encoded protein is CASSDGTGYQPQHF.

V gene TRBV4-1 combines with J gene TRBJ2-5; 11 bases are a match to TRBD1. The V segment lost 3 bases and the J segment 5 bases; nucleotides outside the gene matches: 2. Germline V lookup: CDR1 MGHRA, CDR2 YSYEKL. The CDR3 runs to 14 residues. CDR3 in DNA: TGCGCCAGCAGCCAGGGACAGGGGGGCGAGACCCAGTACTTC. Its translation is CASSQGQGGETQYF.

CDR3 coding DNA: TGTGCCAGCAGTTACACCAGGGTTCCGGGCTCCTACAATGAGCAGTTCTTC. This sequence encodes CASSYTRVPGSYNEQFF. The rearrangement links TRBV6-2 or TRBV6-3 to TRBJ2-1; a possible D gene is TRBD1 (5 bases). This CDR3 spans 17 amino acids. Trimming left V 2 bases short and J 0 bases short, with 14 bases between. CDR1 and CDR2 (germline): MNHEY, SVGEGT.

This clone was recorded only once. This chain joins TRBV10-3 and TRBJ2-7; 7 nucleotides align to TRBD1. Germline V gene data show CDR1 as ENHRY and CDR2 as SYGVKD. With V trimmed by 6 bases and J by 4 bases, 9 bases remained unmatched. The CDR3 runs 14 residues. CDR3: CAIRAPGTAYEQYF. CDR3 DNA sequence: TGTGCCATCAGAGCTCCCGGGACAGCGTACGAGCAGTACTTC.

This clone was seen just once. The chain has TRBV18 and TRBJ2-1; D might be TRBD1 (6 bases). CDR1 KGHSH and CDR2 LQKENI come from the germline V gene. Trimming removed 5 bases from V and 7 bases from J, with 18 bases in between. The CDR3 covers 15 residues. CDR3 coding DNA: TGTGCCAGCTCAGCGGGCAGACAGGTGGTAAATGAGCAGTTCTTC. Translation gives CASSAGRQVVNEQFF.

The chain joins TRBV11-1 to TRBJ1-5; D remains ambiguous. V lost 5 bases, J lost 4 bases, and 9 bases lay in between. Per germline, CDR1 SGHAT and CDR2 FQDESV (reference sequence). This CDR3 is built from 13 residues. The CDR3 coding sequence is TGTGCCAGCAGCCCCGGAGGGAATCAGCCCCAGCATTTT. Translated, it gives CASSPGGNQPQHF.

This chain uses TRBV28 with TRBJ1-2; 7 nucleotides align to TRBD1. Germline V gene data show CDR1 as MDHEN and CDR2 as SYDVKM. V was clipped by 3 bases and J by 0 bases; unmatched bases: 1. This CDR3 contains 14 residues. Here the CDR3 DNA reads TGTGCCAGCAGTTTGGGGACAGCTAACTATGGCTACACCTTC. Its protein product is CASSLGTANYGYTF.

CDR3 in amino acids: CATELYGYTF. CDR3 nucleotide sequence: TGTGCCACTGAACTCTATGGCTACACCTTC. This sequence joins TRBV10-3 and TRBJ1-2, with unresolved D. Germline assignment: CDR1 ENHRY and CDR2 SYGVKD. The length of the CDR3 is 10 residues. V lost 10 bases to trimming and J lost 4 bases, with 7 bases between them.

This chain links TRBV27 with TRBJ2-1; D gene unclear. CDR1 is MNHEY, CDR2 SMNVEV, per germline (reference sequence). The V and J ends lost 5 bases and 7 bases respectively, with 15 bases between them. This CDR3 comprises 14 residues. DNA for the CDR3: TGTGCCAGCAGTCTAAGACATCCACTTAATGAGCAGTTCTTC. This translates into CASSLRHPLNEQFF.

V gene TRBV4-2 combines with J gene TRBJ2-7; 8 bases are shared with TRBD2. The germline gives CDR1 LGHNA, CDR2 YNFKEQ. This CDR3 comprises 16 residues. V was pared by 0 bases and J by 2 bases, with 6 bases of the junction left unmatched. Here the CDR3 reads CASSQDGLAGTYEQYF. The CDR3 nucleotides are TGTGCCAGCAGCCAAGACGGGTTAGCGGGGACCTACGAGCAGTACTTC.

The chain couples TRBV28 to TRBJ1-2; perhaps TRBD1 as D (6 bases). Deletions cut 10 bases from V and 1 base from J, with 13 bases between. Germline CDR1 and CDR2: MDHEN and SYDVKM. The CDR3 is made up of 13 amino acids. CDR3 nucleotide sequence: TGTGCCACCCGACACAGGGTTAACTATGGCTACACCTTC. Translation: CATRHRVNYGYTF.

This rearrangement joins TRBV4-1 to TRBJ2-3; 7 bases fit TRBD2. V trimming: 0 bases; J trimming: 2 bases; junction bases outside the gene matches: 2. CDR3 length: 15 amino acids. Germline lookup yields CDR1 MGHRA and CDR2 YSYEKL. The CDR3 protein is CASSQELADTDTQYF. CDR3 DNA sequence: TGCGCCAGCAGCCAAGAGCTAGCGGACACAGATACGCAGTATTTT.

The rearrangement uses TRBV6-2 or TRBV6-3 and TRBJ1-2; TRBD1 might be the D (5 bases). The CDR3 spans 14 residues. Trimming shortened V by 4 bases and J by 7 bases, and 16 bases separated the two germline ends. From germline, CDR1 is MNHEY and CDR2 SVGEGT. CDR3 sequence: CASSFRGDPSGYTF. The CDR3 DNA is TGTGCCAGCAGTTTTAGGGGCGACCCCAGTGGCTACACCTTC.

The rearrangement links TRBV28 to TRBJ2-1, with D maybe TRBD1 (7 bases). V lost 10 bases and J 6 bases, leaving 16 bases between the germline ends. Germline CDR1 and CDR2: MDHEN and SYDVKM. CDR3 length: 13 amino acids. The CDR3 sequence is CAIQGGPGNEQFF. The CDR3, as DNA: TGTGCCATCCAGGGGGGTCCGGGCAATGAGCAGTTCTTC.

This chain uses TRBV18 with TRBJ2-7; the D is unclear. CDR1 and CDR2 (germline): KGHSH, LQKENI. The CDR3 has 13 residues. V lost 3 bases and J lost 6, with 12 bases in between. The CDR3 reads CASSPLLDSEQYF. As DNA, the CDR3 is TGTGCCAGCTCACCGTTATTAGATAGCGAGCAGTACTTC.

The chain carries TRBV6-5 and TRBJ2-7; D uncertain. Deletions cut 8 bases from V and 0 bases from J, with 11 bases between. In germline, CDR1 is MNHEY, CDR2 SVGAGI. This CDR3 is 13 amino acids long. In DNA form, the CDR3 reads TGTGCCAGCGCTGCAGGTTACTCCTACGAGCAGTACTTC. It translates to CASAAGYSYEQYF.

This chain links TRBV5-1 with TRBJ2-5; TRBD2 matches at 8 bases. The CDR3 length is 16 residues. The ends lost 0 bases at V and 1 base at J; junction bases unmatched: 5. Germline V gene sequence: CDR1 SGHRS, CDR2 YFSETQ. CDR3 amino acids: CASSLVHSGGQETQYF. CDR3 nucleotides: TGCGCCAGCAGCTTGGTGCACAGCGGGGGCCAAGAGACCCAGTACTTC.